This T cell receptor beta chain was captured in a study of cytomegalovirus exposure and HLA in healthy donors. The PCR used 60 Vbeta and 13 Jbeta primers. Some clones are missing from TCRdb's copy, which holds only in-frame ones; the method was immunoSEQ multiplex PCR. This table holds around 150,000 clones, almost 85% found once. Germline V gene sequence: CDR1 MDHEN, CDR2 SYDVKM. J lost 1 base, V lost 5 bases, and 2 bases had no gene match. CDR3 length: 14 amino acids. Remarks on this clone: The antigen remains undetermined.

Study-level results: There were several of the most significant clusters that appeared linked to common viral pathogens in a later analysis.

This sequence joins TRBV28 and TRBJ2-4; TRBD2 aligns across 7 bases. This clonotype was obtained from a man younger than 45 in good health and CMV-seropositive. The sample comprised PBMCs. CDR3 DNA: TGTGCCAGCAGTCCCGGGGGGGCCAAAAACATTCAGTACTTC. It specifies CASSPGGAKNIQYF.